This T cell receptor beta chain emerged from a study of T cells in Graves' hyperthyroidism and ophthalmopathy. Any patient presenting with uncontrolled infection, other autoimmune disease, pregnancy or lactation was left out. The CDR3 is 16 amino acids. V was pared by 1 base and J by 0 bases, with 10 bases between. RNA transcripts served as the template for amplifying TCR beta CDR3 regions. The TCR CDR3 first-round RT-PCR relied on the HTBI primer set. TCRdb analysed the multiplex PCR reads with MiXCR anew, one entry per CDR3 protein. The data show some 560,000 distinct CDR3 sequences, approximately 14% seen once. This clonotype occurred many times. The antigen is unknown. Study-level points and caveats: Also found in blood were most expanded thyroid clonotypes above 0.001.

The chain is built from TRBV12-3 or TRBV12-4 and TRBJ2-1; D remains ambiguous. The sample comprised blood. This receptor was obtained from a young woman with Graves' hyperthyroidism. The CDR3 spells CASSLDQVSSYNEQFF. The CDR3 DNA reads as TGTGCCAGCAGTTTAGATCAGGTCAGCTCCTACAATGAGCAGTTCTTC.